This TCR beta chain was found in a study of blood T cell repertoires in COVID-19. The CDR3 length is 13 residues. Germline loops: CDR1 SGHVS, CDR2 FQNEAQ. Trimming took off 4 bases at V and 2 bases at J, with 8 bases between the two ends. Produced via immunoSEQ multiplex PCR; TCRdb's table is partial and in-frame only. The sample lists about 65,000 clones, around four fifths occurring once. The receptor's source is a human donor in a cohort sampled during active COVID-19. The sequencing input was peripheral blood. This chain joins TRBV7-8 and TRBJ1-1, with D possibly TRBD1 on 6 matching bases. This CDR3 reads CASSWTVNTEAFF. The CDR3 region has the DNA TGTGCCAGCAGCTGGACAGTAAACACTGAAGCTTTCTTT.